A single sample is the source of the 5 T cell receptor beta chains below, sequenced in a study of shared clonotypes between healthy human individuals (dated by TCRdb to the early 2020s). Preparation of the library involved the immunoSEQ multiplex PCR assay. TCRdb took over this immuneACCESS table, retaining in-frame rearrangements with V and J assigned. Such tables are incomplete; in checked studies, under half of the missing clones stem from an unresolved V gene, and the remainder is unexplained. The sample has millions of clones on record, 80% to 95% of them singletons. The ten largest make up about 0.39% of the sample. The sequenced sample consisted of naive CD4+ T cells from PBMCs. The cell subset or site label on this specimen signifies: CD45RA+ positively selected. These receptors all come from a young man in good health. Some clones in this sample may be carry-over from other donors' samples.

On this clone: Sequence at one end of the junction differs from germline and may be a read error. This chain joins TRBV7-7 and TRBJ1-3; TRBD1 might be the D (5 bases). Looked up from germline, CDR1 is SSHAT and CDR2 is FNYEAQ (reference sequence). The CDR3 is 14 amino acids. The CDR3 loop is CASGPGTSGSTIYF. CDR3 DNA sequence: TGTGCCAGCGGGCCTGGGACCTCTGGAAGCACCATATATTTT.

The chain links TRBV6-1 to TRBJ2-7; D is uncertain. The CDR3 length is 13 residues. CDR1 and CDR2 (germline): MNHNS, SASEGT. Trimming cost V 3 bases and J 6 bases, with 12 bases left between them. CDR3 region: CASSEDPPREQYF. The CDR3 DNA reads as TGTGCCAGCAGTGAGGATCCGCCCCGCGAGCAGTACTTC.

A remark on this clone: The same CDR3 also results from other DNA sequences found in this sample. The chain links TRBV27 to TRBJ2-7; the D is unclear. Trimming pared 6 bases from V and 0 bases from J, leaving 9 bases between. This CDR3 region has 13 residues. The germline V gene encodes CDR1 MNHEY and CDR2 SMNVEV (reference sequence). CDR3 coding DNA: TGTGCCAGCAGCCCTCCATTCTCCTACGAGCAGTACTTC. Its translation is CASSPPFSYEQYF.

This clone was found a few times. The chain joins TRBV27 to TRBJ1-4; 9 nucleotides line up with TRBD1. V lost 2 bases to trimming and J lost 3 bases; unmatched junction nucleotides: 10. The CDR3 is made up of 18 amino acids. The V gene's germline CDR1 is MNHEY and CDR2 SMNVEV (reference sequence). This CDR3 is CASSLRIYRGRSNEKLFF. The CDR3 nucleotides are TGTGCCAGCAGTTTACGCATTTACAGGGGGCGGTCTAATGAAAAACTGTTTTTT.

The V and J genes are TRBV5-1 and TRBJ1-1; D not certain. Trimming stripped 0 bases from V and 3 bases from J, with 9 bases between. The CDR3 runs to 14 residues. CDR1 and CDR2 (germline): SGHRS, YFSETQ. The CDR3 coding sequence is TGCGCCAGCAGCTTGGCCAACGGGGACACTGAAGCTTTCTTT. This codes for CASSLANGDTEAFF.